This TCR beta chain was found in a study of T cell repertoires in urothelial bladder cancer. Across the study: A few lesions each were cT0, cTa, cT1, and cT2 or greater. Points from the study as a whole: One T-cell clone reached up to about 17% of carcinoma infiltrating lymphocytes. Urothelial carcinoma specimens: median approximately 6,000 T cells versus 25,000 to 30,000 in benign.

For this clone: Its specificity is unknown.

Sequenced by immunoSEQ multiplex PCR; TCRdb stores in-frame clones only, minus some. The table has fewer than 15,000 clones, less than 75% seen once. The germline V gene has CDR1 LGHNA and CDR2 YSLEER. Trimming at V came to 0 bases and at J to 6 bases, leaving 11 bases not matched to a gene. The length of the CDR3 is 17 residues. The sequence was obtained from a human donor with urothelial carcinoma. The specimen sequenced was tumor-infiltrating cells from bladder cancer. V is TRBV4-3 and J is TRBJ2-5; the match to TRBD2 covers 9 bases. The CDR3 coding sequence is TGCGCCAGCAGCCAAGAGGTCCTAGCGGGGCCGGGAAAGACCCAGTACTTC. Translation: CASSQEVLAGPGKTQYF.